This TCR beta chain stems from a study of T cell therapy after organ transplantation. Study background: T cell doses, up to 6, came every 2 weeks; follow-up lasted roughly 27 weeks.

With 3 bases removed from V and 3 bases from J, the gap between germline ends came to 5 bases. This CDR3 contains 13 residues. In germline, CDR1 is SGHNT, CDR2 YENEEA. About this clone: What it binds is not known.

This table comes from immunoSEQ multiplex PCR, and its TCRdb copy is limited to in-frame clones, with some not included. The table lists 45,000 to 60,000 clones, about 95% of them singletons, with around 3.1% in the top ten. V and J are TRBV11-3 and TRBJ2-2; tentative D call: TRBD2 (5 bases). This TCR was recovered from a human patient who had received a solid organ transplant and had CMV disease. The specimen comprised CD8+ T cells from blood, sampled before autologous CMV-specific T cell therapy. CDR3 residues: CASSFGDTGELFF. CDR3 coding DNA: TGTGCCAGCAGCTTCGGGGACACCGGGGAGCTGTTTTTT.